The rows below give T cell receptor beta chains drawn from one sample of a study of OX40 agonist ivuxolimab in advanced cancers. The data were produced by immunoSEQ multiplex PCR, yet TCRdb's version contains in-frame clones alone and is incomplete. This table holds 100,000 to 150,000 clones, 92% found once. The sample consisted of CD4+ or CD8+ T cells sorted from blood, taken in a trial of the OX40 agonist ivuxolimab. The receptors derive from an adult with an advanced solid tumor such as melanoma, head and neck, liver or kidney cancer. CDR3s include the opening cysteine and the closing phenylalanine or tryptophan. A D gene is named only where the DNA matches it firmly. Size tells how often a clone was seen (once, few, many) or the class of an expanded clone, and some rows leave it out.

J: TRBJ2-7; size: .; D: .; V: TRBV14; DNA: TGTGCCAGCAGCCCAGGAGGGAGAGGAGACTACGAGCAGTACTTC; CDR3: CASSPGGRGDYEQYF
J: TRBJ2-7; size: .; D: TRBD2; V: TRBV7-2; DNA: TGTGCCAGCAGCCCACGGACTAGCGGGCTCGAGCAGTACTTC; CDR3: CASSPRTSGLEQYF
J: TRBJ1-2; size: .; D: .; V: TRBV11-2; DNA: TGTGCCAGCAGCTTGGAGACGGTTGGGTGCACCTTC; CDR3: CASSLETVGCTF
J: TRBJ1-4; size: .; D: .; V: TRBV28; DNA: TGTGCCAGCGGTAGACTAGGGCGGGGAGAAAAACTGTTTTTT; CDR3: CASGRLGRGEKLFF
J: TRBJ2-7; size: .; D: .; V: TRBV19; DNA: TGTGCCAGTAGTCGAGTGGCGGGTAGCTACGAGCAGTACTTC; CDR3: CASSRVAGSYEQYF
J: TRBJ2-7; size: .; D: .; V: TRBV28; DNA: TGTGCCAGCATTGGGGGGTTCTACGAGCAGTACTTC; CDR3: CASIGGFYEQYF
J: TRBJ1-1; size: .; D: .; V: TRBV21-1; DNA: TGTGCCACCACTGAAGCTTTCTTT; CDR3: CATTEAFF
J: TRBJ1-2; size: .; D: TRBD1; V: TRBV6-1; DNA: TGTGCCAGCACTGGCTGGACAGGGACTAACTATGGCTACACCTTC; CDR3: CASTGWTGTNYGYTF
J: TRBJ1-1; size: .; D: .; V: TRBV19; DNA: TGTGCCAGTACTCTGATCCCGGGACCCCTGATGAACACTGAAGCTTTCTTT; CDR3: CASTLIPGPLMNTEAFF
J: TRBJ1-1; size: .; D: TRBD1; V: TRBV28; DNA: TGTGCCAGCACTCGCCCCGGGACAGTCACTGAAGCTTTCTTT; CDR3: CASTRPGTVTEAFF
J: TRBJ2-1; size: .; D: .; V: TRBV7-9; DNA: TGTGCCAGCACCCTAGGAGGGCCATCCTACAATGAGCAGTTCTTC; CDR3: CASTLGGPSYNEQFF
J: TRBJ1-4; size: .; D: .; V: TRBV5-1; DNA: TGCGCCAGCAGCTTTGCTAGCGGAGGGACTAATGAAAAACTGTTTTTT; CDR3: CASSFASGGTNEKLFF
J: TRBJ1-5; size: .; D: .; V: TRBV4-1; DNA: TGCGCCAGCAGCCAAGCCCAGACCTTAGACGAGGGTAGCAATCAGCCCCAGCATTTT; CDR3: CASSQAQTLDEGSNQPQHF
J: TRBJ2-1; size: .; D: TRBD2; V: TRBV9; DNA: TGTGCCAGCAGCGTAGATGCCGGACTAGCGTCCTATGAGCAGTTCTTC; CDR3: CASSVDAGLASYEQFF
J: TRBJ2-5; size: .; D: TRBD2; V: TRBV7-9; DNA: TGTGCCAGCAGCTTAGAGCTGGGACTAGCGGGAGAAGAGACCCAGTACTTC; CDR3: CASSLELGLAGEETQYF
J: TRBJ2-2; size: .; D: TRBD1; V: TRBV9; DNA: TGTGCCAGCAGCGTAGGGCTGGTCTCCCGGACAGGGAGGAACACCGGGGAGCTGTTTTTT; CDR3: CASSVGLVSRTGRNTGELFF
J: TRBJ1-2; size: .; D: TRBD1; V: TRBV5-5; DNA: TGTGCCAGTCAGAGAGGTCAGGGGGGCGGTGACTATGGCTACACCTTC; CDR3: CASQRGQGGGDYGYTF
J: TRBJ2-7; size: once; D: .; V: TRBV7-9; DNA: TGTGCCAGCAGCTTGGCACTAGGGGCCCTCTACGAGCAGTACTTC; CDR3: CASSLALGALYEQYF
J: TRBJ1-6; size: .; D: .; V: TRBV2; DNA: TGTGCCAGCAGGCGGGACAAGCTGAATTCACCCCTCCACTTT; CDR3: CASRRDKLNSPLHF
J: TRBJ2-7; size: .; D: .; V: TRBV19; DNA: TGTGCCAGTACCCCCCGGGGCGTGGGTTCCTACGAGCAGTACTTC; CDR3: CASTPRGVGSYEQYF
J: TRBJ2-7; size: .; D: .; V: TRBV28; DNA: TGTGCCAGCAAGACGGGCACCACCTCCTCCTACGAGCAGTACTTC; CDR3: CASKTGTTSSYEQYF
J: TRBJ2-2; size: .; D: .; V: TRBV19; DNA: TGTGCCAGTAGCTTTGGGGCCCCCGGGGAGCTGTTTTTT; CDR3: CASSFGAPGELFF
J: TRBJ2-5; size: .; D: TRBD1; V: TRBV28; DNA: TGTGCCAGCACCCAGGGGGCGCGGGTTAGGGGGACCCAGTACTTC; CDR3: CASTQGARVRGTQYF
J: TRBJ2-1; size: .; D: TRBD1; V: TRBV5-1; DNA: TGCGCCAGCAGCTTGGAACAGGGGATGGGTTATGGCAATGAGCAGTTCTTC; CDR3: CASSLEQGMGYGNEQFF
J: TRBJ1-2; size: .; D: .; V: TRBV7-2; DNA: TGTGCCAGCAGCTTAGCGAACAGGGCCGATGGCTACACCTTC; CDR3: CASSLANRADGYTF
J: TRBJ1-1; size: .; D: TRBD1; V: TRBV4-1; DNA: TGCGCCAGCAGCCAACCTGCAACAGGGGAGAGGACTGAAGCTTTCTTT; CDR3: CASSQPATGERTEAFF
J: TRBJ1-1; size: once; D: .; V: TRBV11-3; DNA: TGTGCCAGCAGCTTAGATCGAATTTCCGAAGCTTTCTTT; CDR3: CASSLDRISEAFF
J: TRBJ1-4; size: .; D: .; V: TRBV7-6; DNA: TGTGCCAGCAGCTTAGGTGCCGACAGTAATGAAAAACTGTTTTTT; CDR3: CASSLGADSNEKLFF